A single sample is the source of the 13 T cell receptor beta chains below, sequenced in a study of T cells in Graves' hyperthyroidism and ophthalmopathy. RNA transcripts served as the template for amplifying TCR beta CDR3 regions. Researchers ran a first-round RT-PCR on the TCR CDR3 using the HTBI primer set. TCRdb called the multiplex PCR reads again in MiXCR, with one record for every CDR3 protein. This table has about 350,000 distinct CDR3 sequences, roughly 19% appearing once. Sequences were obtained from blood. These receptor sequences come from a woman between 18 and 29 years old with Graves' hyperthyroidism.

The rearrangement joins TRBV20-1 to TRBJ2-2; 7 nucleotides match TRBD1. Germline loops: CDR1 DFQATT, CDR2 SNEGSKA (reference sequence). This CDR3 comprises 13 residues. With 6 bases clipped from V and 4 bases from J, the junction kept 5 bases outside the gene matches. CDR3 residues: CSAIRDSTGELFF. The CDR3 DNA is TGCAGTGCAATCCGGGACAGCACCGGGGAGCTGTTTTTT.

This clonotype was observed at least ten times. This rearrangement joins TRBV7-8 to TRBJ1-2, with D possibly being TRBD1 (6 bases). V lost 1 base to trimming and J lost 0 bases, with 9 bases between them. The CDR3 runs 15 residues. Germline V lookup: CDR1 SGHVS, CDR2 FQNEAQ. As DNA, the CDR3 is TGTGCCAGCAGCTTAGGAGGGGGAGCTAACTATGGCTACACCTTC. It translates to CASSLGGGANYGYTF.

This clonotype was observed at least ten times. The gene calls are TRBV11-1 and TRBJ1-1; D is ambiguous. Trimming pared 1 base from V and 4 bases from J, leaving 10 bases between. There are 14 residues in the CDR3. Germline V gene lookup returns CDR1 SGHAT and CDR2 FQDESV (reference sequence). CDR3 sequence (DNA): TGTGCCAGCAGCTTAGGGGAGTCGGGCACTGAAGCTTTCTTT. This codes for CASSLGESGTEAFF.

Here the CDR3 reads CASSGGQGLSNTEAFF. CDR3 DNA: TGTGCCAGCAGTGGGGGACAGGGTTTATCGAACACTGAAGCTTTCTTT. The genes are TRBV6-1 and TRBJ1-1; 9 nucleotides line up with TRBD1. From germline, CDR1 is MNHNS and CDR2 SASEGT. Trimming cost V 4 bases and J 1 base; bases outside gene matches: 7. The CDR3 loop spans 16 amino acids.

The V and J genes are TRBV11-3 and TRBJ1-6, with D uncertain. The CDR3 covers 15 residues. The germline V gene has CDR1 SGHNT and CDR2 YENEEA. Trimming stripped 2 bases from V and 9 bases from J, with 14 bases between. This CDR3 is CASSLRPNNGSPLHF. The CDR3 nucleotides read TGTGCCAGCAGCTTACGACCGAACAACGGTTCACCCCTCCACTTT.

Ten or more counts support this clonotype. The chain has TRBV6-1 and TRBJ2-7; 10 bases are a match to TRBD1. The CDR3 runs to 16 residues. Germline assignment: CDR1 MNHNS and CDR2 SASEGT. J gave up 3 bases and V 6 bases, and 11 bases lay outside the gene matches. CDR3 sequence reads: CASSAVTWTGGYEQYF. The CDR3 nucleotides are TGTGCCAGCAGCGCCGTCACGTGGACAGGGGGCTACGAGCAGTACTTC.

The V and J genes are TRBV6-2 or TRBV6-3 and TRBJ1-1, with D possibly being TRBD1 (5 bases). Germline V CDR1 and CDR2: MNHEY, SVGEGT. There are 20 residues in the CDR3. The germline V and J ends were trimmed by 0 bases and 1 base, with 24 bases remaining between them. CDR3 amino acids: CASSYSAFVVGESRNTEAFF. CDR3 coding DNA: TGTGCCAGCAGTTACTCGGCTTTTGTTGTGGGGGAAAGTCGGAACACTGAAGCTTTCTTT.

In its sample, this clonotype was seen many times. The genes are TRBV11-2 and TRBJ2-7; unclear D gene. The CDR3 has 12 amino acids. V shed 5 bases and J shed 2 bases, with 7 bases lying between them. The germline V gene encodes CDR1 SGHAT and CDR2 FQNNGV. The CDR3 sequence: CASSPRTYEQYF. CDR3 DNA sequence: TGTGCCAGCAGCCCCAGGACCTACGAGCAGTACTTC. Together with reference TRBV11-2 and TRBJ2-7, the CDR3 gives the full variable domain: EAGVAQSPRYKIIEKRQSVAFWCNPISGHATLYWYQQILGQGPKLLIQFQNNGVVDDSQLPKDRFSAERLKGVDSTLKIQPAKLEDSAVYLCASSPRTYEQYFGPGTRLTVT.

Of note for this clonotype: Compared with germline, one end of the junction differs, possibly owing to a read error. The chain joins TRBV6-1 to TRBJ2-5, with 7 bases aligning to TRBD2. This CDR3 has 13 residues. In germline, CDR1 is MNHNS, CDR2 SASEGT. CDR3 sequence: CATSLGGQETQYF. The CDR3 DNA reads TGTGCCACCAGTCTGGGGGGGCAAGAGACCCAGTACTTC.

Regarding this clonotype: Since a much larger clone is just one base distant, this may be a read error. This chain joins TRBV4-1 and TRBJ1-2; 8 bases align to TRBD1. With 7 bases clipped from V and 6 bases from J, the junction kept 16 bases outside the gene matches. CDR3 length equals 16 residues. Germline assignment: CDR1 MGHRA and CDR2 YSYEKL. As DNA, the CDR3 is TGCGCCAGCATCCATAGCGGCTCAGGGGGCGTCGATGGCTACACCTTC. Residues: CASIHSGSGGVDGYTF.

This clonotype was recorded many times. The V gene is TRBV7-8, the J gene TRBJ2-5; D might be TRBD2 (6 bases). Germline-derived CDR1 and CDR2 are SGHVS and FQNEAQ. The V end was cut by 0 bases, the J end by 2 bases, with 10 bases between. The CDR3 covers 15 residues. The CDR3 sequence: CASSLAGAGQETQYF. The CDR3 DNA sequence: TGTGCCAGCAGCTTAGCTGGGGCGGGGCAAGAGACCCAGTACTTC.

This clonotype came up many times. CDR3 nucleotides: TGTGCCAGCAGTTTTCGGGGGGCGAGAGAAAAACTGTTTTTT. Protein sequence: CASSFRGAREKLFF. The chain couples TRBV12-3 or TRBV12-4 to TRBJ1-4; D might be TRBD1 (6 bases). This CDR3 has 14 residues. V was cut by 3 bases and J by 8 bases, with 13 bases left in between.

This clonotype was seen more than once but under ten times. The V and J genes are TRBV20-1 and TRBJ2-7, with D tentatively TRBD2 (5 bases). The CDR3 contains 13 residues. The germline CDR1 and CDR2 sequences are DFQATT and SNEGSKA (reference sequence). CDR3: CRQREPEVFEQYF. The CDR3 DNA is TGCAGGCAGAGGGAGCCAGAAGTTTTCGAGCAGTACTTC.